Listed below are T cell receptor beta chains from one sample, sequenced in a study of cytomegalovirus exposure and HLA in healthy donors. Sequencing was performed with immunoSEQ multiplex PCR; in TCRdb, only in-frame clones are kept and a portion is missing. The table has 150,000 or so clones, roughly 80% seen once. Sequencing was performed on PBMCs. All receptors derive from a woman aged 25 to 39 in good health and CMV-seronegative. Each CDR3 is given with its conserved first and last residue. Each record gives: clone size, J gene, D gene, V gene, CDR3 DNA, CDR3 protein. D genes are given only for firm matches. Expanded clones are given a class, and other clones once, few, many or no size at all.

abundance: NA
j_gene: TRBJ1-2
d_gene: NA
v_gene: TRBV14
CDR3nt: TGTGCCAGCAGCCAAAGCTACTATGGCTACACCTTC
CDR3aa: CASSQSYYGYTF

abundance: NA
j_gene: TRBJ2-1
d_gene: TRBD2
v_gene: TRBV7-6
CDR3nt: TGTGCCAGCAGCTTATGGTCGGGGGGTGAGCAGTTCTTC
CDR3aa: CASSLWSGGEQFF

abundance: NA
j_gene: TRBJ2-3
d_gene: NA
v_gene: TRBV7-9
CDR3nt: TGTGCCAGCAGCTTAGCGGGGCTGCTCGTAGATACGCAGTATTTT
CDR3aa: CASSLAGLLVDTQYF

abundance: NA
j_gene: TRBJ2-1
d_gene: NA
v_gene: TRBV7-9
CDR3nt: TGTGCCAGCAGCCGACGGACAGACAATGAGCAGTTCTTC
CDR3aa: CASSRRTDNEQFF

abundance: NA
j_gene: TRBJ1-2
d_gene: TRBD1
v_gene: TRBV5-4
CDR3nt: TGTGCCAGCAGCCGGGACAGGGACTATGGCTACACCTTC
CDR3aa: CASSRDRDYGYTF

abundance: NA
j_gene: TRBJ1-5
d_gene: NA
v_gene: TRBV2
CDR3nt: TGTGCCAGCAGTATAATGGACAGTAGCAATCAGCCCCAGCATTTT
CDR3aa: CASSIMDSSNQPQHF

abundance: NA
j_gene: TRBJ1-4
d_gene: NA
v_gene: TRBV6-1
CDR3nt: TGTGCCAGCACTTGGGTTGGGGGGGCGGATGAAAAACTGTTTTTC
CDR3aa: CASTWVGGADEKLFF

abundance: NA
j_gene: TRBJ1-2
d_gene: NA
v_gene: TRBV7-9
CDR3nt: TGTGCCAGCAGCTTAGTAAGCTCTTACTATGGCTACACCTTC
CDR3aa: CASSLVSSYYGYTF

abundance: NA
j_gene: TRBJ2-7
d_gene: TRBD1
v_gene: TRBV5-1
CDR3nt: TGCGCCAGCAGCTTGGAGGACAGGACCTACGAGCAGTACTTC
CDR3aa: CASSLEDRTYEQYF

abundance: NA
j_gene: TRBJ2-2
d_gene: TRBD1
v_gene: TRBV4-1
CDR3nt: TGCGCCAGCAGCCAAGGCCCAGGGACAGGGGGGACCGGGGAGCTGTTTTTT
CDR3aa: CASSQGPGTGGTGELFF

abundance: few
j_gene: TRBJ1-4
d_gene: TRBD1
v_gene: TRBV13
CDR3nt: TGTGCCAGCAGCTTGGGGACAGGGAAAAAACTGTTTTTT
CDR3aa: CASSLGTGKKLFF

abundance: NA
j_gene: TRBJ1-2
d_gene: NA
v_gene: TRBV21-1
CDR3nt: TGTGCCAGCAGCAAAGGAGAGACAGGGTACTATGGCTACACCTTC
CDR3aa: CASSKGETGYYGYTF

abundance: NA
j_gene: TRBJ2-1
d_gene: NA
v_gene: TRBV30
CDR3nt: TGTGCCTGGAGTGTTTACATCTCCTACAATGAGCAGTTCTTC
CDR3aa: CAWSVYISYNEQFF

abundance: NA
j_gene: TRBJ2-2
d_gene: NA
v_gene: TRBV5-4
CDR3nt: TGTGCCAGCAGCTTGCCAGGGCCCACCGGGGAGCTGTTTTTT
CDR3aa: CASSLPGPTGELFF

abundance: NA
j_gene: TRBJ1-1
d_gene: NA
v_gene: TRBV2
CDR3nt: TGTGCCAGCAGTGAGGAGGTTTTAACTGAAGCTTTCTTT
CDR3aa: CASSEEVLTEAFF

abundance: NA
j_gene: TRBJ2-6
d_gene: NA
v_gene: TRBV5-1
CDR3nt: TGCGCCAGCAGCTCCGGACAGCTCTCTGGGGCCAACGTCCTGACTTTC
CDR3aa: CASSSGQLSGANVLTF

abundance: NA
j_gene: TRBJ1-4
d_gene: TRBD1
v_gene: TRBV5-6
CDR3nt: TGTGCCAGCAGCTTCGACAGGGTGGGCGAAAAACTGTTTTTT
CDR3aa: CASSFDRVGEKLFF